This TCR beta chain was captured in a study of T cells after yellow fever vaccination (dated by TCRdb to about 2019). Regarding the study in general: The SMART-Seq v4 Ultra Low Input RNA kit was used to prepare libraries from fractions with low cell numbers. To track T-cell clones before and after primary and booster YFV17D yellow fever vaccination, bulk TCR alpha and beta repertoires were sequenced longitudinally. The cohort comprised two healthy male donors, one aged 18 to 30 and one aged 30 to 40 years. Bulk PBMC replicates and cell subsets were isolated from blood drawn at multiple timepoints before and after both primary and secondary immunization.

The treatment or condition label, read with the paper, signifies: live attenuated yellow fever vaccine strain. PBMCs were isolated from peripheral blood using a standard Ficoll-Paque protocol. Dynabeads CD4 and CD8 positive selection kits were used to isolate the CD4 and CD8 T-cell fractions. TriZol was used to extract RNA from bulk PBMCs, CD4 and CD8 fractions, and dextramer-positive and dextramer-negative fractions. Of note for this clonotype: It lacks a known antigen. There are no base qualities to consult, and no much larger clone falls within one base.

TCR cDNA was synthesized by 5'RACE template switching, which introduced a universal primer site and unique molecular identifiers. Priming for cDNA synthesis came from both the TCR alpha and TCR beta constant segments. Library amplification used two PCR steps, and the second PCR step added sample barcodes and sequencing adapters. Sequencing of the libraries was done on either Illumina HiSeq 2500 (2x100 bp) or NovaSeq (2x150 bp). The authors' analysis ran thus. Demultiplexing of reads and collapsing into UMI consensus sequences were performed with MIGEC, and V(D)J alignment was carried out with MiXCR. Using edgeR on replicate PBMC samples, clonotypes were called vaccine-responding if FDR was below 0.01 and the log2 fold change was above 5 up to day 15. Each bulk clonotype received a CD4 or CD8 identity based on whether the sequenced CD4 or CD8 repertoire contained that clonotype at higher abundance. The raw public reads went through TCRdb reprocessing: fastp at Q25, MiXCR clone calling, in-frame beta chains kept. Rows with a matching CDR3 protein are joined into one entry that keeps the most common DNA and genes. TCRdb, not the authors, supplied the V and J calls. The sample includes about 69,000 distinct CDR3 sequences, with under 6.5% observed a single time. Under 2.5% of the sample belongs to the ten largest clones.

Here is what the overall study found, with its caveats: The secondary T-cell response was weaker than the primary response but faster, peaking on day 5 instead of day 15. Most clones expanded after primary vaccination were re-detected after the booster (96% of CD4 and around 88% of CD8), suggesting broad memory maintenance. Because the study included only a couple of donors, the extent to which the findings can be generalized is limited. A small share of clonotypes was detected in both CD4 and CD8 compartments, with the overlap likely arising from convergent recombination. Computational filtering was required because FACS-sorted repertoires could contain abundant contaminating clonotypes from the bulk population.

Sequencing was performed on CD4+ T cells sorted from PBMCs, taken roughly 15 days after the first yellow fever vaccination. This receptor was taken from a man younger than 35 who received the YFV17D yellow fever vaccine.

The CDR3 reads CASSRGQGAYEQYF. The nucleotide sequence reads TGTGCCAGCAGCCGAGGACAGGGGGCTTACGAGCAGTACTTC. This receptor chain uses TRBV7-9 and TRBJ2-7, with 11 bases matching TRBD1. The germline V and J ends show losses of 5 bases and 4 bases respectively, and no gene match explains 4 bases of the junction. The CDR3 spans 14 residues, from the cysteine through the phenylalanine. The retained sequence is limited to the CDR3, 42 bases, with the frame set at the first base. Via the germline V gene (reference sequence), CDR1 is SEHNR and CDR2 FQNEAQ.